The TCR beta chain under discussion was sequenced for a study of blood T cell repertoires in COVID-19 (dated by TCRdb to the early 2020s). Regarding the complete study: Samples from collaborators originated in the United States, Italy and Spain and spanned both the acute and convalescent phases of COVID-19. The material from the prospective study consisted of cDNA or gDNA derived from T cells, B-cell-depleted T cells, or PBMCs. The dataset comprised deeply sampled blood TCRbeta repertoires from subjects exposed to, actively infected with, or recovered from COVID-19. A freely available public database, intended as a resource for researchers studying the immune response to SARS-CoV-2, is where the repertoires were released. The samples were drawn from the first 160 participants of the ongoing ImmuneRACE study and from 1,254 subjects provided by 6 global collaborators. The sample metadata nearly always contained a de-identified subject ID, COVID-19 status, age in years and sex. Where HLA class I and class II types were available, the types were taken from metadata supplied by the sample provider, not from assay-based typing. General conclusions and limits of the study: The quantity of clinical and demographic metadata differed by source and by participant and was supplied without curation.

The immunoSEQ Assay, a bias-controlled multiplex PCR, was used to amplify TCRbeta CDR3 regions from genomic DNA. The study's processing was this. Within the assay, amplification of reference gene primers was used to estimate how many nucleated cells each sample contained. Sequence reads were collapsed and filtered to measure the absolute abundance of every unique TCRbeta CDR3 rearrangement. For each sample, productive Simpson clonality was calculated as the square root of Simpson's diversity index across productive rearrangements. TCRdb took this table from immuneACCESS and kept in-frame rearrangements with V and J called. Such tables lack part of the clones; where checked against another copy, unresolved V genes explain under half of the gap, and the rest is unexplained. The DNA gave D and trimming, while V, J and clone size come from that table. The sample table shows a few hundred thousand clones, and about 90% are seen once. The ten most abundant clones make up 2.2% of the sample.

The collaborating institutions used their own protocols to collect whole blood in K2EDTA tubes. For TCRbeta analysis, collaborator samples were shipped as frozen whole blood, as isolated PBMCs, or as DNA extracted from either sample type. CDR1 and CDR2, looked up from the germline V gene, are SQVTM and ANQGSEA. The CDR3 contains 11 residues, cysteine and phenylalanine counted. The CDR3 DNA has 33 bases and is translated from base 1. V loses 8 bases of germline sequence and J loses 7 bases, and the interval between the two ends is 12 bases. Comment on this clone: The antigen it recognizes is unknown. No much larger clone exists at a distance of one base, and base qualities are not known.

The receptor was isolated from a woman aged 50 to 65 with acute or convalescent COVID-19. Input material: peripheral blood. This chain is built from TRBV29-1 and TRBJ2-1; too little of a D gene remains to name it. The nucleotide sequence is given as TGCAGCAATGGAGCGTTGAATGAGCAGTTCTTC. Its translation is CSNGALNEQFF.